These 11 T cell receptor beta chains were sequenced from one sample in a study of blood T cells in healthy people across ages. For the second PCR, which ran for about 7 to 12 cycles, a sample-barcoded 5' primer and a J-beta primer mix were used. One entry per CDR3 protein, called by TCRdb with MiXCR from the 5' RACE reads. Of roughly 2 million distinct CDR3 sequences in the sample, just under 50% were seen once. Sequencing input: blood. Source of these receptors: a woman aged 40 to 50 in good health.

This clonotype was picked up a small number of times. The rearrangement uses TRBV5-1 and TRBJ2-1; D possibly corresponds to TRBD2 (5 bases). The germline V gene encodes CDR1 SGHRS and CDR2 YFSETQ. This CDR3 has 15 amino acids. The V end lost 4 bases, the J end lost 4 bases, and 15 bases lay between the germline ends. CDR3 amino acids: CASSLVSGYYNEQFF. The CDR3 DNA sequence: TGCGCCAGCAGCCTCGTGTCGGGGTATTACAATGAGCAGTTCTTC.

This clonotype was observed a handful of times. The rearrangement uses TRBV5-6 and TRBJ2-1; 8 bases align to TRBD1. The V gene end was trimmed by 5 bases and the J gene end by 11 bases; junction bases not matched to a gene: 6. Germline-derived CDR1 and CDR2 are SGHDT and YYEEEE. This CDR3 contains 12 residues. CDR3 loop: CASRNQGAKQFF. CDR3 DNA: TGTGCCAGCAGGAACCAGGGGGCTAAGCAGTTCTTC.

Here the CDR3 DNA reads TGTGCCATCAGTGAGCCAACAAAGGGCAGCACTGAAGCTTTCTTT. This encodes CAISEPTKGSTEAFF. The rearrangement uses TRBV10-3 and TRBJ1-1; the D is unclear. V was trimmed by 2 bases and J by 4 bases, leaving 14 bases between them. This CDR3 is 15 amino acids long. CDR1 and CDR2 (germline): ENHRY, SYGVKD.

The chain is built from TRBV24-1 and TRBJ2-5, with D uncertain. The V gene's germline CDR1 is KGHDR and CDR2 SFDVKD. Trimming removed 4 bases at V and 5 bases at J, with 22 bases between. The CDR3 extends over 17 amino acids. The CDR3 is CATSEPSPGLQGETQYF. The CDR3 region has the DNA TGTGCCACCAGTGAACCCTCCCCGGGCCTCCAAGGGGAGACCCAGTACTTC.

V gene TRBV3-1 combines with J gene TRBJ2-1; 8 bases are shared with TRBD1. Per the germline V gene, CDR1 is LGHDT and CDR2 is YNNKEL (reference sequence). V gave up 4 bases and J gave up 8 bases; unmatched junction bases: 7. CDR3 length: 14 residues. The CDR3 sequence: CASSLPDRVDEQFF. CDR3 sequence (DNA): TGTGCCAGCAGCCTTCCGGACAGGGTGGATGAGCAGTTCTTC.

The chain recombines TRBV10-3 with TRBJ2-7, with D perhaps being TRBD1 or TRBD2 (5 bases each). The J call is uncertain, as TRBJ2-4 better fits the DNA end. Per the germline V gene, CDR1 is ENHRY and CDR2 is SYGVKD. The CDR3 has 15 residues. CDR3 in amino acids: CAISESGDQKNIQYF. DNA of the CDR3: TGTGCCATCAGTGAGTCAGGGGACCAAAAAAACATTCAGTACTTC.

The chain couples TRBV11-2 to TRBJ2-5; 8 bases are shared with TRBD1. Germline values: CDR1 SGHAT, CDR2 FQNNGV. The CDR3 sequence is 20 residues long. The V segment lost 6 bases and the J segment 0 bases; nucleotides outside the gene matches: 21. The CDR3 loop reads CASRNPPPRQGPAYQETQYF. CDR3 nucleotide sequence: TGTGCCAGCAGGAATCCGCCTCCCCGACAGGGGCCTGCGTACCAAGAGACCCAGTACTTC.

There are many counts of this clonotype. This rearrangement joins TRBV29-1 to TRBJ1-2, with 9 bases aligning to TRBD1. V lost 4 bases, J lost 3 bases, and 0 bases stayed unmatched. The germline V gene encodes CDR1 SQVTM and CDR2 ANQGSEA. The CDR3 sequence is 12 residues long. CDR3 sequence reads: CSVGTGDYGYTF. CDR3 coding DNA: TGCAGCGTTGGGACAGGGGACTATGGCTACACCTTC.

This sequence joins TRBV9 and TRBJ1-2; 8 nucleotides align to TRBD1. CDR1 SGDLS and CDR2 YYNGEE come from the germline V gene. Losses at the gene ends were 4 bases for V and 6 bases for J; bases not matched to a gene: 8. The CDR3 loop spans 14 amino acids. This chain's CDR3 is CASSLRDRRDGYTF. DNA for the CDR3: TGTGCCAGCAGCCTTAGGGACAGGAGGGATGGCTACACCTTC.

As regards this clonotype: One end of the junction is discordant with germline, which a read error may explain. The chain links TRBV4-3 to TRBJ1-2; 10 positions agree with TRBD1. Germline V gives CDR1 LGHNA, CDR2 YSLEER. This CDR3 contains 15 residues. The CDR3 here is CAGSQEGTGEGGYTF. DNA of the CDR3: TGCGCCGGCAGCCAAGAAGGGACAGGGGAAGGTGGCTACACCTTC.

This clonotype was detected once. The CDR3 protein is CASSFKRGYPEAFF. The CDR3 DNA is TGTGCCAGCAGCTTTAAACGGGGATACCCAGAAGCTTTCTTT. The chain combines TRBV7-2 with TRBJ1-1; D remains unclear. V was cut by 3 bases and J by 8 bases, with 16 bases left in between. Germline CDR1 and CDR2: SGHTA and FQGNSA. The CDR3 is made up of 14 amino acids.